This T cell receptor beta chain was identified in a study of CD8 T cells in Susac syndrome. Reverse transcription used roughly 0.45 to 1 ug RNA and random hexamers. TCRdb redid the calling of the immunoSEQ multiplex PCR reads with MiXCR, one entry per CDR3 protein. The data hold just under 150,000 distinct CDR3 sequences, with approximately 93% observed a single time. The CD8+ and CD4+ T cells were negatively isolated, with the TEMRA cells enriched by FACS. This clonotype was sampled from a human donor in good health. Input material: CD4+ T cells from PBMCs.

CDR3 nucleotide sequence: TGCGCCAGCAGCGTTAGCGGGGGTGTGACTGAGCAGTTCTTC. Translation: CASSVSGGVTEQFF. This chain connects TRBV5-1 to TRBJ2-1, with 9 bases lining up with TRBD2. CDR1 SGHRS and CDR2 YFSETQ come from the germline V gene. Germline trimming cut 4 bases from V and 9 bases from J; bases unmatched to any gene: 8. This CDR3 is built from 14 residues.